The rows below give T cell receptor beta chains drawn from one sample of a study of shared clonotypes between healthy human individuals. Sequencing was performed with immunoSEQ multiplex PCR; in TCRdb, only in-frame clones are kept and a portion is missing. The data show about 980,000 clones, approximately 80% seen once. Sequenced material: memory CD4+ T cells sorted from blood. The origin of the receptors is a man between 18 and 29 years old in good health. Each CDR3 is given with its conserved first and last residue. A D gene is named only where the DNA matches it firmly. Expanded clones get a size class; other rows say once, few or many, or leave the size out.

>NA|TRBV6-5|TRBJ1-2|NA
TGTGCCAGCAGTTATTTTGACGGAAGCCCGGGTGGCTACACCTTC
CASSYFDGSPGGYTF
>NA|TRBV5-1|TRBJ2-5|NA
TGCGCCAGCAGCGGGGCGGAGACCCAGTACTTC
CASSGAETQYF
>TRBD1|TRBV30|TRBJ1-3|NA
TGTGCCTGGAGAGGACCCGGGACAGGGGCCACCATATATTTT
CAWRGPGTGATIYF
>TRBD2|TRBV5-1|TRBJ2-2|NA
TGCGCCAGCAGCCGGACTAGCGGGGGGAACACCGGGGAGCTGTTTTTT
CASSRTSGGNTGELFF
>NA|TRBV5-1|TRBJ1-6|NA
TGCGCCAGCAGCTTGGACGACGGCTCCTATAATTCACCCCTCCACTTT
CASSLDDGSYNSPLHF
>NA|TRBV4-2|TRBJ2-1|once
TGTGCCAGCAGCCAAGACTTCCGCCAGGGCGGTGAGCAGTTCTTC
CASSQDFRQGGEQFF
>NA|TRBV28|TRBJ1-1|few
TGTGCCAGCCGACAGATGAACACTGAAGCTTTCTTT
CASRQMNTEAFF
>TRBD2|TRBV9|TRBJ2-5|NA
TGTGCCAGCAGTCACGGGGGGGGCCTCCAAGAGACCCAGTACTTC
CASSHGGGLQETQYF
>TRBD2|TRBV7-2|TRBJ2-7|NA
TGTGCCAGCAGCCCCCGGACTAGCGGACCCTACGAGCAGTACTTC
CASSPRTSGPYEQYF
>NA|TRBV11-2|TRBJ2-2|NA
TGTGCCAGCAGCTTAGCAGGCACCGGGGAGCTGTTTTTT
CASSLAGTGELFF
>TRBD1|TRBV7-9|TRBJ1-6|NA
TGTGCCAGCAGCCCGACAGGGTCTTCACCCCTCCACTTT
CASSPTGSSPLHF
>TRBD2|TRBV15|TRBJ2-1|NA
TGTGCCACCAGCCTAGCGGGAGTATTGTACAATGAGCAGTTCTTC
CATSLAGVLYNEQFF
>NA|TRBV6-1|TRBJ2-5|NA
TGTGCCAGCAGTACCGGGCCCCAGGGAGAGACCCAGTACTTC
CASSTGPQGETQYF
>TRBD1|TRBV28|TRBJ2-4|few
TGTGCCAGCAGCCAGGGACAGCGCAAAAACATTCAGTACTTC
CASSQGQRKNIQYF
>TRBD2|TRBV29-1|TRBJ2-5|NA
TGCAGCGTAAACCAAGGACTAGTGGGAGAGACCCAGTACTTC
CSVNQGLVGETQYF
>NA|TRBV5-6|TRBJ1-1|few
TGTGCCAGCAGCCCACCGGTGGCCACTGAAGCTTTCTTT
CASSPPVATEAFF
>TRBD1|TRBV6-1|TRBJ1-2|NA
TGTGCCAGCCGAGGACAGGGGGATGGCTACACCTTC
CASRGQGDGYTF
>NA|TRBV2|TRBJ2-3|NA
TGTGCCAGCACGGGCCTTAGCACAGATACGCAGTATTTT
CASTGLSTDTQYF
>NA|TRBV19|TRBJ1-5|NA
TGTGCCAGTAGTATGGGGCAGGGTAGGAATCAGCCCCAGCATTTT
CASSMGQGRNQPQHF
>NA|TRBV5-6|TRBJ1-2|NA
TGTGCCAGCAGCTTGGATGGACGTGGCCCCTATGGCTACACCTTC
CASSLDGRGPYGYTF
>NA|TRBV4-1|TRBJ2-3|once
TGCGCCAGCAGCCCCGTACCGACTGGGGATACGCAGTATTTT
CASSPVPTGDTQYF
>TRBD1|TRBV10-3|TRBJ2-2|once
TGTGCCATCGGTTCTCCGGGACAGGGGACCGGGGAGCTGTTTTTT
CAIGSPGQGTGELFF
>TRBD1|TRBV5-4|TRBJ1-2|few
TGTGCCAGCAGCAGTCCAGGGGGCGGCAATGGCTACACCTTC
CASSSPGGGNGYTF
>TRBD1|TRBV29-1|TRBJ1-5|NA
TGCAGCGTTGAACCAGGGGGCCGGTGGATTTTATGCAATCAGCCCCAGCATTTT
CSVEPGGRWILCNQPQHF
>NA|TRBV7-6|TRBJ2-7|NA
TGTGCCAGCAGCTTAGGGGAGGGGGGACCCTACGAGCAGTACTTC
CASSLGEGGPYEQYF
>NA|TRBV5-1|TRBJ2-7|once
TGCGCCAGCAGCTTGGCCGGAGATGGGTACGAGCAGTACTTC
CASSLAGDGYEQYF
>TRBD2|TRBV5-1|TRBJ2-1|NA
TGCGCCAGCAGCGCGGGACTAGCGGGAAGCTACAATGAGCAGTTCTTC
CASSAGLAGSYNEQFF
>NA|TRBV5-1|TRBJ2-7|NA
TGCGCCAGCAGCTTGGCCCCACCGGCGGGCGAGCAGTACTTC
CASSLAPPAGEQYF
>TRBD2|TRBV5-5|TRBJ2-7|NA
TGTGCCAGCAGCTTGTCACTAGCGGGAGGCACGTCCTACGAGCAGTACTTC
CASSLSLAGGTSYEQYF
>TRBD1|TRBV5-3|TRBJ1-5|NA
TGTGCCAGAAGCTGGGACAGGGTATGCAATCAGCCCCAGCATTTT
CARSWDRVCNQPQHF
>NA|TRBV7-3|TRBJ2-7|NA
TGTGCCAGCAGCCCGGGAGTTTTCAGCGAGCAGTACTTC
CASSPGVFSEQYF
>NA|TRBV19|TRBJ1-3|NA
TGTGCCAGTAGTGCCTCAGGGCCTGGAAACACCATATATTTT
CASSASGPGNTIYF
>NA|TRBV11-2|TRBJ1-6|NA
TGTGCCAGCAGCTTAGATCCCCCAGGGCCAGGCGGGGGCAATTCACCCCTCCACTTT
CASSLDPPGPGGGNSPLHF